This record looks at one T cell receptor beta chain sequence and its context. Its antigen is currently unknown. CDR1 SGHTA and CDR2 FQGNSA come from the germline V gene. Trimming pared 4 bases from V and 8 bases from J, leaving 8 bases between. CDR3 length: 12 amino acids. The data were obtained in a study of cytomegalovirus exposure and HLA in healthy donors. Points from the study as a whole: Some segments of the V type, notably TRBV6-2 and TRBV6-3, were excluded as indistinguishable.

Use of 60 Vbeta and 13 Jbeta primers characterized the PCR. TCRdb's table, derived via immunoSEQ multiplex PCR, lists solely in-frame clones and lacks some. The sample lists tens of thousands of clones; about 80% were seen once. The receptor comes from a male donor in good health and CMV-seronegative. The rearrangement joins TRBV7-2 to TRBJ1-4; the D gene is possibly TRBD1 (5 bases). Sample: PBMCs. The CDR3 region is CASSSTGEKLFF. The DNA for the CDR3 is TGTGCCAGCAGCTCAACAGGAGAAAAACTGTTTTTT.